This record covers a single T cell receptor (beta chain). This CDR3 has 11 amino acids. The germline V gene encodes CDR1 SNHLY and CDR2 FYNNEI. Deletions cut 7 bases from V and 5 bases from J, with 8 bases between. The data were obtained in a study of siplizumab effects on memory and regulatory T cells. Produced via immunoSEQ multiplex PCR; TCRdb's table is partial and in-frame only. The sample holds approximately 100,000 clones, about 90% seen once. J is TRBJ2-5 and V is TRBV2; D gene uncertain. The receptor comes from a human donor in good health. Sequenced material: Tregs sorted from blood. The CDR3 loop is CASKGSETQYF. The CDR3 region has the DNA TGTGCCAGCAAGGGTAGCGAGACCCAGTACTTC.